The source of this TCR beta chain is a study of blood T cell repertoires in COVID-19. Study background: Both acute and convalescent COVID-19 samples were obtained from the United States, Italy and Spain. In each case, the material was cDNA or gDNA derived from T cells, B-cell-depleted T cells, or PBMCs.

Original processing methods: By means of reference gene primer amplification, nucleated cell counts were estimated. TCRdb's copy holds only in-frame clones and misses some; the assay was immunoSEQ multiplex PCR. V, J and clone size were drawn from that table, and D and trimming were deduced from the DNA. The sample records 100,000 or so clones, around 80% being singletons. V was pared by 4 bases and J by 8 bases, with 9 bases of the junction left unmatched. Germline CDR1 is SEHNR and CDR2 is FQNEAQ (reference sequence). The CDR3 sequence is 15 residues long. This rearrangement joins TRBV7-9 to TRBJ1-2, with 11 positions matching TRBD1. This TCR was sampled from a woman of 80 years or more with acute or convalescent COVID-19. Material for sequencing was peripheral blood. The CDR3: CASSSGGQGAEGYTF. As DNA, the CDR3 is TGTGCCAGCAGCTCTGGAGGACAGGGGGCTGAGGGCTACACCTTC.